A single T cell receptor (beta chain) is shown here with its context. The target antigen is unknown. The entry originates in a study of shared clonotypes between healthy human individuals. Running of the assay took place at deep level. An even split of each subset's genomic DNA across several immunoSEQ plates was performed. Using immunoSEQ multiplex PCR, the repertoire was profiled, and TCRdb retains in-frame clones only, with some absent. The sample has around 1 million clones, roughly 72% seen once. Study conclusions and caveats: Sampling covered nothing but blood. Tissue TCR repertoires likely differ from those found in blood.

Sequenced sample: memory CD4+ T cells sorted from blood. Noted subset: CD45RA-negative fraction. The receptor's source is a man younger than 35 in good health.

The CDR3 spells CASSPGQGVFNEQFF. Here the CDR3 DNA reads TGTGCCAGCAGCCCGGGACAGGGAGTTTTCAATGAGCAGTTCTTC. This rearrangement joins TRBV5-5 to TRBJ2-1; TRBD1 agrees at 9 bases. Germline V CDR1 and CDR2: SGHKS, YYEKEE (reference sequence). This CDR3 has 15 amino acids. With V trimmed by 4 bases and J by 6 bases, 8 bases remained unmatched. Complete variable domain (other parts from reference TRBV5-5 and TRBJ2-1): DAGVTQSPTHLIKTRGQQVTLRCSPISGHKSVSWYQQVLGQGPQFIFQYYEKEERGRGNFPDRFSARQFPNYSSELNVNALLLGDSALYLCASSPGQGVFNEQFFGPGTRLTVL.